A single sample gave rise to the 7 T cell receptor beta chains below, sequenced in a study of blood T cells in healthy people across ages. Alongside a J-beta primer mix, a sample-barcoded 5' primer served in a second PCR lasting about 6 to 11 cycles. TCRdb reprocessed the 5' RACE reads via MiXCR and lists one record per CDR3 protein. The sample holds 1.6 million or so distinct CDR3 sequences, almost 35% seen once. Sequencing was carried out using blood. The source of these receptors is a woman in her twenties or thirties in good health.

This clonotype turned up a few times. The rearrangement joins TRBV4-1 to TRBJ1-4, with D uncertain. This CDR3 has 16 residues. CDR1 and CDR2 (germline): MGHRA, YSYEKL. Trimming took 0 bases from V and 3 from J, leaving 11 bases between them. This chain's CDR3 is CASSQEGSASNEKLFF. CDR3 bases: TGCGCCAGCAGCCAAGAGGGATCCGCCTCTAATGAAAAACTGTTTTTT.

The chain couples TRBV12-3 or TRBV12-4 to TRBJ2-1; D uncertain. V was shortened by 2 bases and J by 3 bases, with 8 bases between the two germline ends. The CDR3 is 14 residues long. CDR3 residues: CASSLRALYNEQFF. The CDR3 DNA reads TGTGCCAGCAGTTTACGCGCCCTCTACAATGAGCAGTTCTTC.

The chain joins TRBV12-3 or TRBV12-4 to TRBJ2-1, with D possibly being TRBD1 or TRBD2 (5 bases each). The CDR3 covers 16 residues. Trimming took off 7 bases at V and 1 base at J, with 17 bases between the two ends. The CDR3 here is CASIPEGKGSYNEQFF. CDR3 in DNA: TGTGCCAGCATCCCCGAGGGGAAGGGGTCCTACAATGAGCAGTTCTTC.

The genes are TRBV29-1 and TRBJ2-7; weak D call: TRBD2 (6 bases). The CDR3 covers 14 residues. Germline loops: CDR1 SQVTM, CDR2 ANQGSEA. The ends were cut back, 7 bases at V and 6 bases at J, with 22 bases in the middle. CDR3 in amino acids: CSGGLGGRTSEQYF. In DNA, the CDR3 is TGCAGCGGGGGACTGGGGGGTAGGACCAGCGAGCAGTACTTC.

The chain couples TRBV2 to TRBJ2-6, with D possibly being TRBD1 (5 bases). The CDR3 consists of 16 residues. V lost 1 base, J lost 2 bases, and 9 bases lay in between. Per germline, CDR1 SNHLY and CDR2 FYNNEI. The CDR3 nucleotides read TGTGCCAGCAGTGAAGACAGGATCACTGGGGCCAACGTCCTGACTTTC. It encodes CASSEDRITGANVLTF.

CDR3 DNA: TGTGCCAGCAGTTTTCATGGGGGGTATGGCTACACCTTC. The encoded protein is CASSFHGGYGYTF. The chain employs TRBV28 and TRBJ1-2; possible D gene TRBD1, 5 bases. From germline, CDR1 is MDHEN and CDR2 SYDVKM. This CDR3 spans 13 amino acids. V was clipped by 3 bases and J by 5 bases, with 10 bases between them.

This clonotype showed up many times. This chain joins TRBV5-5 and TRBJ2-7; perhaps TRBD1 as D (5 bases). The V end lost 1 base, the J end lost 3 bases, and 8 bases lay between the germline ends. The CDR3 extends over 13 amino acids. Germline V gives CDR1 SGHKS, CDR2 YYEKEE (reference sequence). The CDR3 DNA sequence: TGTGCCAGCAGCTTGCGACAGAACTACGAGCAGTACTTC. Protein product: CASSLRQNYEQYF.